Presented here are 8 T cell receptor beta chains from one specimen sequenced in a study of blood T cells in healthy people across ages. The use of a sample-barcoded 5' primer and a J-beta primer mix characterized a second PCR of about 6 to 11 cycles. TCRdb re-analysed the 5' RACE reads in MiXCR, keeping a single row per CDR3 protein. Here the sample spans approximately 880,000 distinct CDR3 sequences, around 48% being singletons. The sequenced sample consisted of blood. The origin of the receptors is a man younger than 45 in good health.

The CDR3 coding sequence is TGTGCCAGCAGCTCCTACAGGGGGAGCACAGATACGCAGTATTTT. It encodes CASSSYRGSTDTQYF. The V call is TRBV13, the J call TRBJ2-3; 8 nucleotides match TRBD1. Losses at the gene ends were 4 bases for V and 0 bases for J; bases not matched to a gene: 3. The CDR3 loop spans 15 amino acids. The germline gives CDR1 PRHDT, CDR2 FYEKMQ (reference sequence).

This rearrangement joins TRBV20-1 to TRBJ2-5; a weak D match, TRBD1 (5 bases). Deletions cut 0 bases from V and 5 bases from J, with 13 bases between. The CDR3 has 14 amino acids. Germline CDR1 DFQATT, CDR2 SNEGSKA (reference sequence). Here the CDR3 reads CSARDSQGSETQYF. Here the CDR3 DNA reads TGCAGTGCTAGAGACAGCCAGGGCAGTGAGACCCAGTACTTC.

This clonotype was recorded a few times. The DNA for the CDR3 is TGCAGTGCTAACGCAGGGGCCCACTACAATGAGCAGTTCTTC. Its translation: CSANAGAHYNEQFF. V is TRBV20-1 and J is TRBJ2-1, with a tentative D call TRBD1 (6 bases). The CDR3 is made up of 14 amino acids. The germline V and J ends were trimmed by 4 bases and 3 bases, with 13 bases remaining between them. CDR1 DFQATT and CDR2 SNEGSKA come from the germline V gene (reference sequence).

The V gene is TRBV12-3 or TRBV12-4, the J gene TRBJ2-1, with 9 bases matching TRBD2. V was clipped by 4 bases and J by 7 bases; unmatched bases: 11. The CDR3 is 16 residues long. The CDR3 spells CASSSRSGGAWNEQFF. The DNA of the CDR3 is TGTGCCAGCAGTTCCCGTAGCGGGGGAGCTTGGAATGAGCAGTTCTTC.

V and J are TRBV6-5 and TRBJ2-5; possible D gene TRBD2, 7 bases. The ends were cut back, 7 bases at V and 5 bases at J, with 14 bases in the middle. The germline CDR1 and CDR2 sequences are MNHEY and SVGAGI. The CDR3 contains 13 residues. CDR3 amino acids: CASIAPGGETQYF. CDR3 nucleotides: TGTGCCAGCATAGCACCGGGGGGCGAGACCCAGTACTTC.

On this clonotype itself: A clone one base away is much larger, so this may be a read error. The chain's CDR3 is CASSQVRGNEQYF. The CDR3 nucleotides are TGTGCCAGCAGCCAAGTCAGGGGGAACGAGCAGTACTTC. The gene calls are TRBV14 and TRBJ2-7; 7 positions match TRBD1. After removal of 1 base from V and 5 bases from J, the junction contained 2 bases not matched to a gene. Germline V gives CDR1 SGHDN, CDR2 FVKESK. The CDR3 is made up of 13 amino acids.

This clonotype was observed a handful of times. Here the CDR3 reads CSVDGYGYTF. The CDR3 DNA reads as TGCAGCGTTGATGGCTATGGCTACACCTTC. V usage is TRBV29-1 and J usage is TRBJ1-2; D gene ambiguous. The CDR3 totals 10 residues. Germline values: CDR1 SQVTM, CDR2 ANQGSEA. V lost 3 bases to trimming and J lost 4 bases, with 3 bases between them. Using reference TRBV29-1 and TRBJ1-2 for the parts outside the CDR3, the full variable domain is SAVISQKPSRDICQRGTSLTIQCQVDSQVTMMFWYRQQPGQSLTLIATANQGSEATYESGFVIDKFPISRPNLTFSTLTVSNMSPEDSSIYLCSVDGYGYTFGSGTRLTVV.

V is TRBV27 and J is TRBJ2-1, with D possibly TRBD2 on 7 matching bases. Trimming stripped 4 bases from V and 6 bases from J, with 19 bases between. Germline values: CDR1 MNHEY, CDR2 SMNVEV (reference sequence). The CDR3 length is 16 residues. The CDR3 spells CASSSYRRGGGNEQFF. In DNA, the CDR3 is TGTGCCAGCAGTTCGTATAGGAGGGGGGGCGGCAATGAGCAGTTCTTC.